A selection of T cell receptor beta chains follows, all from one sample in a study of chemoradiotherapy in HPV16-positive cancers. Clones were sequenced by immunoSEQ multiplex PCR, and TCRdb holds only the in-frame ones, with some missing. The sample contains about 2,200 clones, roughly 89% of which appear only once. Sequenced material: tumor tissue, taken from a patient who underwent chemoradiotherapy. Source of these receptors: a human donor with HPV-associated anogenital cancer. Both conserved end residues are part of each CDR3. The D gene is left open where the match is weak. Only part of the rows carry a size: once, few, many, or a class if the clone is expanded.

J gene: TRBJ1-5; V gene: TRBV19; clone size: once; D gene: -; CDR3 length: 15; CDR3 protein: CASTLGGSYNQPQHF; CDR3 DNA: TGTGCCAGTACCTTGGGGGGGTCCTACAATCAGCCCCAGCATTTT
J gene: TRBJ2-1; V gene: TRBV5-6; clone size: -; D gene: -; CDR3 length: 14; CDR3 protein: CASSLGGAAAEQFF; CDR3 DNA: TGTGCCAGCAGCTTGGGTGGGGCGGCCGCTGAGCAGTTCTTC
J gene: TRBJ2-5; V gene: TRBV7-2; clone size: -; D gene: TRBD1; CDR3 length: 13; CDR3 protein: CASSLGQQETQYF; CDR3 DNA: TGTGCCAGCAGCCTGGGACAGCAAGAGACCCAGTACTTC
J gene: TRBJ1-1; V gene: TRBV19; clone size: -; D gene: -; CDR3 length: 13; CDR3 protein: CASSIHLNTEAFF; CDR3 DNA: TGTGCCAGTAGTATACACTTGAACACTGAAGCTTTCTTT
J gene: TRBJ1-3; V gene: TRBV19; clone size: few; D gene: TRBD1; CDR3 length: 14; CDR3 protein: CASGPTGGGNTIYF; CDR3 DNA: TGTGCCAGTGGACCGACAGGGGGTGGAAACACCATATATTTT
J gene: TRBJ1-1; V gene: TRBV30; clone size: -; D gene: -; CDR3 length: 12; CDR3 protein: CAWKSDWTEAFF; CDR3 DNA: TGTGCCTGGAAGAGTGATTGGACTGAAGCTTTCTTT
J gene: TRBJ1-1; V gene: TRBV7-9; clone size: -; D gene: -; CDR3 length: 12; CDR3 protein: CASSTLNTEAFF; CDR3 DNA: TGTGCCAGCAGCACCCTGAACACTGAAGCTTTCTTT
J gene: TRBJ2-1; V gene: TRBV5-4; clone size: -; D gene: TRBD2; CDR3 length: 14; CDR3 protein: CASRGSLAGAEQFF; CDR3 DNA: TGTGCCAGCCGAGGATCGCTAGCGGGGGCTGAGCAGTTCTTC
J gene: TRBJ1-6; V gene: TRBV2; clone size: -; D gene: -; CDR3 length: 17; CDR3 protein: CASSVAHAGSYNSPLHF; CDR3 DNA: TGTGCCAGCAGTGTAGCCCACGCAGGCTCCTATAATTCACCCCTCCACTTT
J gene: TRBJ2-7; V gene: TRBV27; clone size: -; D gene: TRBD2; CDR3 length: 14; CDR3 protein: CASRPGGGSYEQYF; CDR3 DNA: TGTGCCAGCCGCCCGGGAGGGGGGAGCTACGAGCAGTACTTC
J gene: TRBJ2-7; V gene: TRBV28; clone size: once; D gene: TRBD2; CDR3 length: 16; CDR3 protein: CASSLGTSGGYYEQYF; CDR3 DNA: TGTGCCAGCAGTTTAGGTACTAGCGGGGGGTACTACGAGCAGTACTTC
J gene: TRBJ1-4; V gene: TRBV23-1; clone size: few; D gene: TRBD1; CDR3 length: 18; CDR3 protein: CASSLQGADLRGNEKLFF; CDR3 DNA: TGCGCCAGCAGTCTCCAGGGGGCGGACCTCCGGGGTAATGAAAAACTGTTTTTT
J gene: TRBJ2-3; V gene: TRBV5-4; clone size: -; D gene: TRBD2; CDR3 length: 19; CDR3 protein: CASSLAEGLAGGKTDTQYF; CDR3 DNA: TGTGCCAGCAGCTTGGCCGAAGGACTAGCGGGGGGTAAGACAGATACGCAGTATTTT
J gene: TRBJ2-4; V gene: TRBV20-1; clone size: few; D gene: -; CDR3 length: 11; CDR3 protein: CTVQAGDIQYF; CDR3 DNA: TGCACAGTCCAGGCCGGGGACATTCAGTACTTC
J gene: TRBJ1-2; V gene: TRBV27; clone size: -; D gene: TRBD1; CDR3 length: 16; CDR3 protein: CASSLSAQGGHYGYTF; CDR3 DNA: TGTGCCAGCAGTTTATCTGCGCAGGGGGGGCACTATGGCTACACCTTC
J gene: TRBJ1-1; V gene: TRBV7-9; clone size: -; D gene: -; CDR3 length: 14; CDR3 protein: CASSHDRLNTEAFF; CDR3 DNA: TGTGCCAGCAGCCACGACAGGTTGAACACTGAAGCTTTCTTT
J gene: TRBJ2-3; V gene: TRBV27; clone size: -; D gene: TRBD1; CDR3 length: 16; CDR3 protein: CASSLQGAFVTDTQYF; CDR3 DNA: TGTGCCAGCAGTTTACAGGGGGCTTTCGTTACAGATACGCAGTATTTT
J gene: TRBJ2-7; V gene: TRBV30; clone size: -; D gene: TRBD1; CDR3 length: 17; CDR3 protein: CAWSRTGGPSWSYEQYF; CDR3 DNA: TGTGCCTGGAGTCGGACAGGGGGGCCGTCGTGGTCCTACGAGCAGTACTTC
J gene: TRBJ2-6; V gene: TRBV28; clone size: -; D gene: TRBD2; CDR3 length: 17; CDR3 protein: CASSPRGLAAGANVLTF; CDR3 DNA: TGTGCCAGCAGTCCCCGGGGACTAGCAGCTGGGGCCAACGTCCTGACTTTC
J gene: TRBJ1-2; V gene: TRBV7-9; clone size: -; D gene: -; CDR3 length: 15; CDR3 protein: CASSFSLDRNYGYTF; CDR3 DNA: TGTGCCAGCAGCTTTTCCCTAGACAGGAACTATGGCTACACCTTC
J gene: TRBJ2-7; V gene: TRBV27; clone size: few; D gene: TRBD1; CDR3 length: 15; CDR3 protein: CASRSLGQGIYEQYF; CDR3 DNA: TGTGCCAGCAGGAGCCTGGGACAGGGGATCTACGAGCAGTACTTC
J gene: TRBJ2-1; V gene: TRBV9; clone size: once; D gene: TRBD2; CDR3 length: 16; CDR3 protein: CASSPRGTSRSNEQFF; CDR3 DNA: TGTGCCAGCAGCCCAAGAGGGACTAGTAGAAGCAATGAGCAGTTCTTC
J gene: TRBJ2-3; V gene: TRBV7-2; clone size: -; D gene: -; CDR3 length: 15; CDR3 protein: CASSPVGGLTDTQYF; CDR3 DNA: TGTGCCAGCAGCCCAGTGGGGGGACTCACAGATACGCAGTATTTT
J gene: TRBJ1-5; V gene: TRBV20-1; clone size: -; D gene: -; CDR3 length: 11; CDR3 protein: CSATRGWPQHF; CDR3 DNA: TGCAGTGCAACAAGGGGATGGCCCCAGCATTTT
J gene: TRBJ2-3; V gene: TRBV27; clone size: -; D gene: -; CDR3 length: 16; CDR3 protein: CASSLMGVGGPDTQYF; CDR3 DNA: TGTGCCAGCAGTTTAATGGGAGTGGGCGGCCCAGATACGCAGTATTTT
J gene: TRBJ2-3; V gene: TRBV7-8; clone size: -; D gene: TRBD1; CDR3 length: 17; CDR3 protein: CASSLGGGPRSTDTQYF; CDR3 DNA: TGTGCCAGCAGCTTAGGAGGGGGCCCCCGTAGCACAGATACGCAGTATTTT
J gene: TRBJ1-5; V gene: TRBV2; clone size: -; D gene: -; CDR3 length: 16; CDR3 protein: CASSEEAGSSNQPQHF; CDR3 DNA: TGTGCCAGCAGTGAAGAAGCAGGGTCGAGCAATCAGCCCCAGCATTTT
J gene: TRBJ1-2; V gene: TRBV9; clone size: -; D gene: -; CDR3 length: 13; CDR3 protein: CASSVGGSYGYTF; CDR3 DNA: TGTGCCAGCAGCGTAGGAGGAAGCTATGGCTACACCTTC
J gene: TRBJ1-6; V gene: TRBV15; clone size: -; D gene: TRBD1; CDR3 length: 16; CDR3 protein: CATSRDYYRGDSPLHF; CDR3 DNA: TGTGCCACCAGCAGAGATTATTACAGGGGGGATTCACCCCTCCACTTT
J gene: TRBJ1-1; V gene: TRBV4-3; clone size: -; D gene: -; CDR3 length: 15; CDR3 protein: CASSQNNRLNTEAFF; CDR3 DNA: TGCGCCAGCAGCCAAAATAACAGACTGAACACTGAAGCTTTCTTT
J gene: TRBJ2-7; V gene: TRBV20-1; clone size: -; D gene: -; CDR3 length: 11; CDR3 protein: CSARDGYEQYF; CDR3 DNA: TGCAGTGCTAGGGACGGATACGAGCAGTACTTC
J gene: TRBJ2-2; V gene: TRBV7-3; clone size: -; D gene: -; CDR3 length: 16; CDR3 protein: CASSLYSEGSTGELFF; CDR3 DNA: TGTGCCAGCAGCTTATATTCAGAGGGGAGCACCGGGGAGCTGTTTTTT
J gene: TRBJ2-7; V gene: TRBV7-9; clone size: -; D gene: -; CDR3 length: 16; CDR3 protein: CASSSKASGTTDEQYF; CDR3 DNA: TGTGCCAGCAGCTCTAAAGCTTCAGGTACGACGGACGAGCAGTACTTC
J gene: TRBJ1-1; V gene: TRBV4-3; clone size: -; D gene: TRBD1; CDR3 length: 13; CDR3 protein: CASAQGANTEAFF; CDR3 DNA: TGCGCCAGCGCACAGGGGGCGAACACTGAAGCTTTCTTT
J gene: TRBJ1-2; V gene: TRBV28; clone size: -; D gene: TRBD1; CDR3 length: 14; CDR3 protein: CASSPGGNVAGYTF; CDR3 DNA: TGTGCCAGCAGTCCAGGGGGCAACGTCGCCGGCTACACCTTC
J gene: TRBJ2-7; V gene: TRBV4-3; clone size: -; D gene: TRBD1; CDR3 length: 15; CDR3 protein: CASSPARDRVGEQYF; CDR3 DNA: TGCGCCAGCAGCCCGGCGAGGGACAGGGTAGGCGAGCAGTACTTC
J gene: TRBJ1-1; V gene: TRBV2; clone size: -; D gene: -; CDR3 length: 13; CDR3 protein: CASSREPNTEAFF; CDR3 DNA: TGTGCCAGCAGCCGGGAACCGAACACTGAAGCTTTCTTT
J gene: TRBJ2-2; V gene: TRBV7-2; clone size: -; D gene: -; CDR3 length: 15; CDR3 protein: CASSLHRGSTGELFF; CDR3 DNA: TGTGCCAGCAGCTTACATCGGGGGAGCACCGGGGAGCTGTTTTTT
J gene: TRBJ1-4; V gene: TRBV30; clone size: few; D gene: -; CDR3 length: 16; CDR3 protein: CAWSVFAGAAGEKLFF; CDR3 DNA: TGTGCCTGGAGTGTATTCGCGGGAGCGGCGGGAGAAAAACTGTTTTTT
J gene: TRBJ1-6; V gene: TRBV28; clone size: -; D gene: TRBD1; CDR3 length: 15; CDR3 protein: CASRFTGQGNSPLHF; CDR3 DNA: TGTGCCAGCAGGTTTACGGGACAGGGAAATTCACCCCTCCACTTT
J gene: TRBJ1-1; V gene: TRBV7-9; clone size: -; D gene: TRBD1; CDR3 length: 13; CDR3 protein: CASSWTGNTEAFF; CDR3 DNA: TGTGCCAGCAGCTGGACAGGGAACACTGAAGCTTTCTTT
J gene: TRBJ1-4; V gene: TRBV2; clone size: -; D gene: -; CDR3 length: 14; CDR3 protein: CASTYSPDNEKLFF; CDR3 DNA: TGTGCCAGCACCTACTCACCGGATAATGAAAAACTGTTTTTT
J gene: TRBJ2-7; V gene: TRBV11-2; clone size: -; D gene: -; CDR3 length: 17; CDR3 protein: CASTRTGTEVPYYEQYF; CDR3 DNA: TGTGCCAGCACTCGAACCGGGACGGAGGTCCCCTACTACGAGCAGTACTTC
J gene: TRBJ2-5; V gene: TRBV30; clone size: -; D gene: TRBD1; CDR3 length: 15; CDR3 protein: CAWSVGQGYGETQYF; CDR3 DNA: TGTGCCTGGAGTGTAGGACAGGGGTACGGGGAGACCCAGTACTTC
J gene: TRBJ1-4; V gene: TRBV9; clone size: -; D gene: -; CDR3 length: 13; CDR3 protein: CASSVAREGKLFF; CDR3 DNA: TGTGCCAGCAGCGTAGCTAGGGAGGGAAAACTGTTTTTT
J gene: TRBJ2-4; V gene: TRBV7-3; clone size: once; D gene: TRBD2; CDR3 length: 13; CDR3 protein: CASSAGGGDIQYF; CDR3 DNA: TGTGCCAGCAGCGCGGGGGGAGGAGACATTCAGTACTTC
J gene: TRBJ2-1; V gene: TRBV4-1; clone size: -; D gene: TRBD1; CDR3 length: 17; CDR3 protein: CASSQAGTGGIYNEQFF; CDR3 DNA: TGCGCCAGCAGCCAAGCGGGGACAGGGGGCATCTACAATGAGCAGTTCTTC
J gene: TRBJ1-1; V gene: TRBV2; clone size: -; D gene: TRBD1; CDR3 length: 13; CDR3 protein: CASSRDRGVEAFF; CDR3 DNA: TGTGCCAGCAGTCGGGACAGGGGAGTTGAAGCTTTCTTT
J gene: TRBJ1-1; V gene: TRBV5-4; clone size: -; D gene: TRBD1; CDR3 length: 15; CDR3 protein: CASSLGGGWLTEAFF; CDR3 DNA: TGTGCCAGCAGCTTGGGAGGGGGCTGGCTCACTGAAGCTTTCTTT
J gene: TRBJ1-1; V gene: TRBV6-5; clone size: -; D gene: -; CDR3 length: 13; CDR3 protein: CASSPLMNTEAFF; CDR3 DNA: TGTGCCAGCAGCCCACTGATGAACACTGAAGCTTTCTTT
J gene: TRBJ1-2; V gene: TRBV2; clone size: once; D gene: -; CDR3 length: 13; CDR3 protein: CASNGQSYYGYTF; CDR3 DNA: TGTGCCAGCAATGGACAGTCTTATTATGGCTACACCTTC
J gene: TRBJ2-7; V gene: TRBV10-3; clone size: once; D gene: -; CDR3 length: 11; CDR3 protein: CAIGTGYEQYF; CDR3 DNA: TGTGCCATCGGGACCGGGTACGAGCAGTACTTC
J gene: TRBJ1-1; V gene: TRBV28; clone size: -; D gene: -; CDR3 length: 17; CDR3 protein: CASSFHPQGRENTEAFF; CDR3 DNA: TGTGCCAGCAGTTTCCACCCTCAGGGGAGGGAGAACACTGAAGCTTTCTTT
J gene: TRBJ1-5; V gene: TRBV6-5; clone size: -; D gene: TRBD1; CDR3 length: 13; CDR3 protein: CASLHRGHQPQHF; CDR3 DNA: TGTGCCAGCCTTCACAGGGGACATCAGCCCCAGCATTTT
J gene: TRBJ2-1; V gene: TRBV4-3; clone size: -; D gene: TRBD2; CDR3 length: 15; CDR3 protein: CASSQDRLAGAEQFF; CDR3 DNA: TGCGCCAGCAGCCAAGATCGACTAGCGGGGGCTGAGCAGTTCTTC
J gene: TRBJ2-7; V gene: TRBV6-5; clone size: -; D gene: -; CDR3 length: 15; CDR3 protein: CASRLNRDTLYEQYF; CDR3 DNA: TGTGCCAGCAGATTAAACCGGGACACCCTCTACGAGCAGTACTTC
J gene: TRBJ2-1; V gene: TRBV7-7; clone size: -; D gene: -; CDR3 length: 15; CDR3 protein: CASSLAEGEYNEQFF; CDR3 DNA: TGTGCTAGCAGCTTAGCGGAGGGGGAATACAATGAGCAGTTCTTC
J gene: TRBJ2-6; V gene: TRBV27; clone size: -; D gene: -; CDR3 length: 17; CDR3 protein: CASSPLKGNSGANVLTF; CDR3 DNA: TGTGCCAGCAGTCCATTAAAAGGGAACTCTGGGGCCAACGTCCTGACTTTC
J gene: TRBJ1-4; V gene: TRBV2; clone size: -; D gene: -; CDR3 length: 14; CDR3 protein: CASSGDATNEKLFF; CDR3 DNA: TGTGCCAGCAGTGGAGATGCAACTAATGAAAAACTGTTTTTT
J gene: TRBJ1-5; V gene: TRBV2; clone size: -; D gene: -; CDR3 length: 13; CDR3 protein: CASSAGMEQPQHF; CDR3 DNA: TGTGCCAGCAGTGCGGGAATGGAACAGCCCCAGCATTTT